The clone carrying this T cell receptor (beta chain) came up a few times. Its antigen is unknown. The data belong to a study of cytomegalovirus exposure and HLA in healthy donors. At the level of the study: Around 86 million unique TCRs, all from HLA-typed donors, were included in an early release of the data. Among the 370 or so donors who were genotyped, approximately 83% fell in the genetic ancestry cluster that is associated with self-reported Caucasian donors.

Study findings and constraints: Rarity characterized most TCR sequences, yet some public TCRs appeared in many donors. Later analysis demonstrated an association between a missense DCLRE1C variant and TCR beta V- and J-gene trimming.

13 Jbeta primers and 60 Vbeta primers were used for the PCR. TCRdb's copy holds only in-frame clones and misses some; the assay was immunoSEQ multiplex PCR. Of some 87,000 clones in the sample, over 75% were seen once. The clonotype originates from a man aged 45-60 years in good health and CMV-seropositive. Sequenced material: PBMCs.

DNA for the CDR3: TGTGCCAGCACGATACAGGGGACTAATGAAAAACTGTTTTTT. Its translation: CASTIQGTNEKLFF. The chain links TRBV2 to TRBJ1-4; 7 bases fit TRBD1. Trimming at V came to 7 bases and at J to 2 bases, leaving 4 bases not matched to a gene. CDR1 and CDR2 from the germline V gene are SNHLY and FYNNEI. The CDR3 spans 14 residues.